The 25 T cell receptor beta chains given below trace back to one sample, sequenced in a study of blood T cells in healthy people across ages (dated by TCRdb to 2013 to 2016). Library creation used 5' RACE. The sequencing machine was an Illumina HiSeq 2500. The second PCR ran for about 6 to 11 cycles and used a J-beta primer mix along with a sample-barcoded 5' primer. The raw public data were reprocessed by TCRdb itself: fastp quality trimming at Q25, MiXCR clonotype calling, in-frame beta chains only. Here each entry gathers all rows of one CDR3 protein and keeps the most common genes and DNA. The sample table holds 1 million or so distinct CDR3 sequences, of which 25% were seen once. The ten largest make up around 0.75% of the sample. The same data also went into a second study, on T cells of mothers and their children.

The sample was blood. The receptor set was obtained from a girl aged 2 to 10 in good health.

This clonotype was seen more than once but under ten times. The chain couples TRBV3-1 to TRBJ2-1; 9 bases agree with TRBD2. There are 16 residues in the CDR3. J lost 4 bases, V lost 5 bases, and 9 bases had no gene match. CDR1 and CDR2 (germline): LGHDT, YNNKEL (reference sequence). CDR3 sequence: CASSATSGQSYNEQFF. The DNA for the CDR3 is TGTGCCAGCAGCGCGACTAGCGGCCAAAGTTACAATGAGCAGTTCTTC.

In its sample, this clonotype was seen a few times. The V call is TRBV20-1, the J call TRBJ2-3; TRBD2 matches at 8 bases. This CDR3 has 15 residues. Trimming cost V 6 bases and J 2 bases; bases outside gene matches: 10. Looked up from germline, CDR1 is DFQATT and CDR2 is SNEGSKA (reference sequence). This CDR3 is CSALSPGGDTDTQYF. CDR3 sequence (DNA): TGCAGTGCCTTATCCCCCGGGGGGGACACAGATACGCAGTATTTT.

This clonotype was seen only a few times. The CDR3 region has the DNA TGTGCCAGCAGTTTGAGGGAGAAGCCGCTGGTCGACGAGCAGTACTTC. Translation gives CASSLREKPLVDEQYF. The chain uses TRBV28 and TRBJ2-7, with D perhaps matching TRBD2 (5 bases). Trimming shortened V by 3 bases and J by 5 bases, and 20 bases separated the two germline ends. CDR1 MDHEN and CDR2 SYDVKM come from the germline V gene. The CDR3 consists of 16 residues. The whole variable domain, filled in from reference TRBV28 and TRBJ2-7, reads DVKVTQSSRYLVKRTGEKVFLECVQDMDHENMFWYRQDPGLGLRLIYFSYDVKMKEKGDIPEGYSVSREKKERFSLILESASTNQTSMYLCASSLREKPLVDEQYFGPGTRLTVT.

This clonotype has just a few counts. The rearrangement links TRBV12-3 or TRBV12-4 to TRBJ1-3; D unresolved. V lost 3 bases, J lost 3 bases, and 15 bases lay in between. This CDR3 has 16 residues. The CDR3 bases are TGTGCCAGCAGTTTTTCTCTTCGGGGAGATGGAAACACCATATATTTT. Translation gives CASSFSLRGDGNTIYF.

This clonotype was observed a few times. The chain recombines TRBV21-1 with TRBJ2-5. TRBV21-1 is classified as a pseudogene. This CDR3 spans 14 amino acids. CDR3: CASSKGDPRETQYF. CDR3 nucleotides: TGTGCCAGCAGCAAAGGAGATCCCAGAGAGACCCAGTACTTC.

This chain joins TRBV7-2 and TRBJ1-1, with D maybe TRBD1 (6 bases). Germline values: CDR1 SGHTA, CDR2 FQGNSA. The CDR3 covers 15 residues. Trimming shortened V by 5 bases and J by 8 bases, and 21 bases separated the two germline ends. The CDR3 spells CASSRFYLDRPEAFF. In nucleotides, the CDR3 is TGTGCCAGCAGCCGTTTCTATTTAGACAGGCCCGAAGCTTTCTTT.

V is TRBV5-5 and J is TRBJ1-2, with 7 bases matching TRBD1. Germline CDR1 SGHKS, CDR2 YYEKEE (reference sequence). Germline trimming cut 1 base from V and 1 base from J; bases unmatched to any gene: 10. The CDR3 length is 17 residues. CDR3 DNA sequence: TGTGCCAGCAGCTTGAATTGGCCGGGACAGCTTAACTATGGCTACACCTTC. Encoded protein: CASSLNWPGQLNYGYTF.

This clonotype was detected a few times. The chain combines TRBV20-1 with TRBJ2-6; D may be TRBD1 or TRBD2 (5 bases each). V was pared by 6 bases and J by 0 bases, with 18 bases between. The CDR3 is 17 amino acids. The germline gives CDR1 DFQATT, CDR2 SNEGSKA (reference sequence). Here the CDR3 DNA reads TGCAGTGCCAATGGTTGGGACGGCCCCTCTGGGGCCAACGTCCTGACTTTC. Residues: CSANGWDGPSGANVLTF.

This rearrangement joins TRBV15 to TRBJ1-2, with D unclear. CDR3 size: 11 residues. The germline gives CDR1 LNHNV, CDR2 YYDKDF (reference sequence). The V end was cut by 0 bases, the J end by 5 bases, with 1 base between. The CDR3 region has the DNA TGTGCCACCAGCAGAGATTATGGCTACACCTTC. This gives the protein CATSRDYGYTF.

The chain joins TRBV9 to TRBJ2-1; TRBD2 matches 8 bases. The CDR3 extends over 13 amino acids. J was trimmed by 10 bases and V by 4 bases; bases with no gene match: 7. Germline V lookup: CDR1 SGDLS, CDR2 YYNGEE. The CDR3: CASSKGVAGEQFF. The DNA of the CDR3 is TGTGCCAGCAGCAAGGGGGTAGCGGGAGAGCAGTTCTTC.

The genes are TRBV7-9 and TRBJ1-5, with D possibly being TRBD1 (6 bases). The CDR3 sequence is 14 residues long. Germline V gene data show CDR1 as SEHNR and CDR2 as FQNEAQ (reference sequence). Trimming removed 3 bases from V and 7 bases from J, with 13 bases in between. The CDR3 spells CASSLGRGDQPQHF. In DNA form, the CDR3 reads TGTGCCAGCAGCTTGGGCAGGGGAGACCAGCCCCAGCATTTT. The full variable domain, with the rest looked up from reference TRBV7-9 and TRBJ1-5, is DTGVSQNPRHKITKRGQNVTFRCDPISEHNRLYWYRQTLGQGPEFLTYFQNEAQLEKSRLLSDRFSAERPKGSFSTLEIQRTEQGDSAMYLCASSLGRGDQPQHFGDGTRLSIL.

This clonotype was detected only a few times. This chain connects TRBV28 to TRBJ2-3; D might be TRBD2 (6 bases). CDR1 and CDR2 (germline): MDHEN, SYDVKM. V lost 3 bases, J lost 7 bases, and 14 bases lay in between. The CDR3 contains 14 residues. CDR3 loop: CASSFGGSRNTQYF. CDR3 DNA: TGTGCCAGCAGTTTTGGGGGGAGTAGGAATACGCAGTATTTT.

The CDR3 DNA is TGTGCCATCAGAAGAGACTACGAGCAGTACTTC. Protein sequence: CAIRRDYEQYF. The chain uses TRBV10-3 and TRBJ2-5; D ambiguous. The J call is doubtful: the DNA matches TRBJ2-7 better. This CDR3 comprises 11 residues. CDR1 and CDR2 from the germline V gene are ENHRY and SYGVKD.

This clonotype occurred a few times. CDR3 sequence reads: CASSDVPLAGAQSSYEQYF. The DNA of the CDR3 is TGTGCCAGCAGTGATGTCCCACTAGCGGGGGCACAGAGCTCCTACGAGCAGTACTTC. V and J are TRBV2 and TRBJ2-7; 11 bases agree with TRBD2. This CDR3 spans 19 amino acids. Germline lookup yields CDR1 SNHLY and CDR2 FYNNEI. Trimming removed 3 bases from V and 0 bases from J; junction bases left unmatched: 13.

In this sample, this clonotype turned up a few times. The V call is TRBV7-9, the J call TRBJ2-5, with 10 bases lining up with TRBD2. The CDR3 sequence is 18 residues long. Looked up from germline, CDR1 is SEHNR and CDR2 is FQNEAQ (reference sequence). V was clipped by 6 bases and J by 2 bases; unmatched bases: 15. The CDR3 region is CASSSGTSAKGAQETQYF. The CDR3 coding sequence is TGTGCCAGCAGTTCCGGGACTAGCGCTAAGGGGGCACAAGAGACCCAGTACTTC.

This clonotype has only one observation. This sequence joins TRBV12-3 or TRBV12-4 and TRBJ2-1; D gene uncertain. Trimming removed 10 bases at V and 6 bases at J, with 16 bases between. CDR3 size: 13 residues. The CDR3 reads CANTTIGPNEQFF. CDR3 DNA: TGTGCCAACACCACCATTGGACCCAATGAGCAGTTCTTC.

As regards this clonotype: A read error may account for a junction end that differs from germline. The chain employs TRBV6-6 and TRBJ2-7; no definite D call. The CDR3 is 13 amino acids. Per germline, CDR1 MNHNY and CDR2 SVGAGI (reference sequence). CDR3 DNA: TGTGCCTGCAGTTATGGATCCTCCTACGAGCAGTACTTC. Translation: CACSYGSSYEQYF.

The table lists this clonotype with a few counts. The chain recombines TRBV29-1 with TRBJ1-2, with TRBD1 as a possible D gene (6 bases). Germline lookup yields CDR1 SQVTM and CDR2 ANQGSEA. The CDR3 contains 15 residues. The germline V and J ends were trimmed by 7 bases and 3 bases, with 21 bases remaining between them. CDR3 sequence: CSAYLQGEGHYGYTF. As DNA, the CDR3 is TGCAGCGCGTATCTACAGGGAGAGGGACACTATGGCTACACCTTC.

This clonotype was counted between two and nine times. The chain has TRBV29-1 and TRBJ1-1; D remains unclear. Germline V lookup: CDR1 SQVTM, CDR2 ANQGSEA. The CDR3 extends over 14 amino acids. Trimming cost V 4 bases and J 0 bases, with 12 bases left between them. The CDR3: CSVAAAFMNTEAFF. Here the CDR3 DNA reads TGCAGCGTTGCGGCAGCCTTTATGAACACTGAAGCTTTCTTT.

The chain uses TRBV12-3 or TRBV12-4 and TRBJ2-7, with D unclear. The CDR3 is made up of 13 amino acids. V was pared by 6 bases and J by 0 bases, with 9 bases between. CDR3 region: CASSNSLSYEQYF. As DNA, the CDR3 is TGTGCCAGCAGCAACAGTCTCTCCTACGAGCAGTACTTC.

This chain connects TRBV10-3 to TRBJ2-5; maybe TRBD2 (6 bases). Germline CDR1 ENHRY, CDR2 SYGVKD. The length of the CDR3 is 10 residues. The ends were cut back, 11 bases at V and 3 bases at J, with 7 bases in the middle. CDR3: CAAGKETQYF. The CDR3 nucleotides are TGTGCCGCGGGGAAAGAGACCCAGTACTTC.

V usage is TRBV5-5 and J usage is TRBJ2-7, with D possibly being TRBD1 (5 bases). Trimming removed 0 bases from V and 3 bases from J, with 16 bases in between. Germline-derived CDR1 and CDR2 are SGHKS and YYEKEE (reference sequence). The CDR3 contains 16 residues. The chain's CDR3 is CASSLVPDSSFYEQYF. The DNA of the CDR3 is TGTGCCAGCAGCTTGGTGCCCGACAGCAGCTTCTACGAGCAGTACTTC.

This clonotype occurred a few times. A read error may account for a junction end that differs from germline. This chain uses TRBV7-2 with TRBJ2-1, with D tentatively TRBD1 (7 bases). Near its end, the DNA agrees better with TRBJ2-7, so the J call may be wrong. CDR3 size: 14 residues. CDR1 and CDR2 from the germline V gene are SGHTA and FQGNSA. The CDR3 nucleotides are TGTGCCGGCAGCTTCAGGGGGGCCGTACACGAGCAGTACTTC. Translated, it gives CAGSFRGAVHEQYF.

This chain links TRBV12-3 or TRBV12-4 with TRBJ2-3; D unresolved. Trimming removed 4 bases from V and 6 bases from J, with 11 bases in between. The length of the CDR3 is 13 residues. The CDR3 nucleotides read TGTGCCAGCAGTTCCTTCCAGTCGGATACGCAGTATTTT. Protein: CASSSFQSDTQYF.

This clonotype was found a few times. The chain has TRBV27 and TRBJ2-7, with 11 bases matching TRBD2. V dropped 8 bases and J dropped 3; count of bases not matched to a gene: 3. The CDR3 spans 13 residues. Germline V lookup: CDR1 MNHEY, CDR2 SMNVEV (reference sequence). CDR3 coding DNA: TGTGCCAGCGGGACTAGCGGCATCTACGAGCAGTACTTC. It yields the protein CASGTSGIYEQYF.